This T cell receptor (beta chain) was obtained from a study of blood T cells in healthy people across ages (dated by TCRdb to the mid-2010s). Regarding the complete study: In model experiments, template switching captured roughly one uniquely barcoded TCR beta cDNA molecule for every two T cells. Four age groups were formed from the donors: young (average around 15 years), middle-aged (around 39), aged (more than 55) and long-lived (82). Age-related changes in TCR beta repertoire diversity were measured in the study by deep sequencing normalized with unique cDNA molecular identifiers. To avoid experimental bias, donors of different ages were spread randomly across the sequencing lanes. The study analyzed two additional independent replicas of 1 million unique cDNA reads from the same blood draw for two donors, one aged 18 to 29 and one aged 80 or older.

Libraries were built with 5' RACE. The listed sequencing device is Illumina HiSeq 2500. A second PCR of about 7 to 12 cycles was run with a J-beta primer mix and a sample-barcoded 5' primer. A template-switch 5' adaptor carrying 12 random nucleotides introduced a unique molecular identifier onto each TCR beta cDNA molecule. Each sample yielded at least 3 million CDR3-containing paired-end reads. First-strand cDNA synthesis was performed from all RNA using the Mint cDNA synthesis kit, with priming by a TRBC-specific oligonucleotide. All cDNA was treated with uracil-DNA glycosylase and then went through a first 18-cycle PCR with the universal primers M1SS and BC2_uni_R. Regarding the original processing steps: For normalization, 1 million high-quality reads, each with a distinct molecular identifier, were randomly selected from each sample. Instead of being binned into consensus sequences, reads with shared molecular identifiers were discarded. CDR3 identification, clonotype clustering and error correction used MiTCR with a Q25 quality threshold and the strictest error-elimination algorithm. A nonparametric unseen species model with Euler transformation was used to estimate lower-bound total TCR beta diversity. The public reads were run again by TCRdb, first through fastp at Q25 and then through MiXCR, and only productive beta chains were kept. Identical CDR3 proteins give one entry, which carries the most common genes and DNA. The V and J calls and clone size are TCRdb's, not the authors'. The table for this sample lists some 1.4 million distinct CDR3 sequences; 40% to 50% of them were counted only once. The ten largest make up 7.9% of the sample.

Worth noting for this clonotype: Its antigen remains unidentified. The record has no base qualities; no much larger clone is one base away.

Systemically healthy Caucasian individuals from Russia, approximately 39 in total and aged roughly 6 to 100 years, were included as donors. Each donor gave about 9.2 milliliters of peripheral blood, drawn into EDTA-treated Vacutainer tubes. Ficoll-Paque density-gradient centrifugation was used to isolate PBMCs, with at least 6 million obtained per sample. Trizol reagent was used to extract total RNA from PBMCs, with at least 6 micrograms per sample. For every donor, flow cytometry on a PBMC aliquot measured the percentage of naive CD45RAhigh/CD27high T cells. Looking up the germline V gene (reference sequence) yields CDR1 MNHNY and CDR2 SVGAGI. From its cysteine to its phenylalanine, the CDR3 spans 14 amino acids. The only DNA kept is the CDR3, 42 bases in frame from the first base. V and J are trimmed by 6 bases and 4 bases, and the gene matches miss 6 bases of the junction. The study at large found these results: Estimates of total diversity from one million sequenced T cells were regarded as lower bounds and underestimates. Since profiling was done on bulk unsorted PBMCs, naive and antigen-experienced compartments could not be conclusively compared. The CMV infection status of donors was not known, potentially confounding age-related changes in expanded clonotypes. Compared with the aged group, more naive CD4+ T cells, fewer expanded clones and increased TCR diversity were shown by the long-lived group, suggesting age selection. A strong correlation was found between observed TCR beta diversity and the percentage of naive T cells measured by flow cytometry. Observed TCR beta diversity per million T cells fell roughly linearly with age, and a significant reduction was already apparent by age around 40.

The receptor's source is a woman aged 18-35 years in good health. Sequenced input: blood. The rearranged segments are TRBV6-6 and TRBJ2-3; TRBD1 aligns with 8 central bases. For the CDR3, the sequence is CASRFRTGPDTQYF. The sequenced DNA is TGTGCCAGCAGGTTCCGGACAGGGCCAGATACGCAGTATTTT.